This entry lists 20 T cell receptor beta chains sequenced from one sample in a study of blood T cells in healthy people across ages. A second PCR, run for roughly 7 to 11 cycles, used a sample-barcoded 5' primer plus a J-beta primer mix. Using its own MiXCR run on the 5' RACE reads, TCRdb lists one record per CDR3 protein. The table lists 540,000 or so distinct CDR3 sequences, around 24% of them singletons, with roughly 10% in the top ten. This sample also appeared in a second study, on T cells of mothers and their children.

Sample: blood. The receptors were gathered from a boy younger than 18 in good health.

The V gene is TRBV12-3 or TRBV12-4, the J gene TRBJ2-1; TRBD1 aligns across 7 bases. With V trimmed by 5 bases and J by 8 bases, 6 bases remained unmatched. CDR3 length equals 13 residues. The CDR3 region is CASSRQGPDEQFF. The CDR3 DNA is TGTGCCAGCAGTAGACAGGGTCCGGATGAGCAGTTCTTC.

The chain joins TRBV20-1 to TRBJ2-4; 7 nucleotides agree with TRBD1. Germline trimming cut 3 bases from V and 5 bases from J; bases unmatched to any gene: 7. This CDR3 has 14 amino acids. The germline V gene encodes CDR1 DFQATT and CDR2 SNEGSKA (reference sequence). CDR3 region: CSARWDSGENIQYF. The CDR3, as DNA: TGCAGTGCTAGGTGGGACAGTGGAGAAAACATTCAGTACTTC.

This clonotype was recorded a few times. CDR3 region: CASSLAGLLDTQYF. The CDR3 DNA follows: TGTGCCAGCAGCTTAGCCGGGCTCTTGGATACGCAGTATTTT. The V gene is TRBV7-3, the J gene TRBJ2-3; D unclear. This CDR3 is 14 amino acids long. The germline V gene encodes CDR1 SGHTA and CDR2 FQGTGA. Between the trimmed V and J ends, which lost 2 bases and 6 bases, there was a span of 12 bases. Full variable domain (rest looked up from reference TRBV7-3 and TRBJ2-3): GAGVSQTPSNKVTEKGKYVELRCDPISGHTALYWYRQSLGQGPEFLIYFQGTGAADDSGLPNDRFFAVRPEGSVSTLKIQRTERGDSAVYLCASSLAGLLDTQYFGPGTRLTVL.

This clonotype was seen many times. V gene TRBV28 combines with J gene TRBJ2-7; 10 bases line up with TRBD1. Germline trimming cut 4 bases from V and 3 bases from J; bases unmatched to any gene: 3. The CDR3 has 14 amino acids. Germline lookup yields CDR1 MDHEN and CDR2 SYDVKM. CDR3 sequence: CASSSGTGVYEQYF. DNA of the CDR3: TGTGCCAGCAGTTCCGGGACAGGGGTCTACGAGCAGTACTTC.

This clonotype was detected a few times. The CDR3 loop reads CASSEPLGTGEETQYF. Written as DNA, the CDR3 is TGTGCCAGCAGTGAACCCCTAGGGACGGGAGAAGAGACCCAGTACTTC. This chain connects TRBV25-1 to TRBJ2-5; possibly TRBD2 for D (6 bases). Germline-derived CDR1 and CDR2 are MGHDK and SYGVNS. This CDR3 is 16 amino acids long. The V gene lost 2 bases and the J gene lost 3 bases, with 16 bases spanning the gap.

This clonotype was detected ten times or more. CDR3 nucleotide sequence: TGCAGCGTTGCATTGGCGGGAGGGCTTACAGATACGCAGTATTTT. As protein: CSVALAGGLTDTQYF. The rearrangement links TRBV29-1 to TRBJ2-3; TRBD2 aligns across 9 bases. V lost 4 bases to trimming and J lost 3 bases; unmatched junction nucleotides: 8. CDR3 length: 15 residues. CDR1 is SQVTM, CDR2 ANQGSEA, per germline.

Here the CDR3 reads CASSKEERPSSYNEQFF. CDR3 DNA: TGTGCCAGCAGCAAAGAGGAGAGGCCGAGCTCCTACAATGAGCAGTTCTTC. V usage is TRBV21-1 and J usage is TRBJ2-1; the D segment call TRBD2 is taken from the table without a DNA check. TRBV21-1 is designated a pseudogene. The CDR3 is 17 amino acids.

Of note for this clonotype: At one boundary the junction diverges from the germline segment, which might be a read error. The J gene is TRBJ2-3, the V gene TRBV9, with D hard to call. CDR1 is SGDLS and CDR2 is YYNGEE in the germline V gene. This CDR3 region has 12 residues. This CDR3 is CASSVGVDTQYF. Here the CDR3 DNA reads TGTGCCAGCAGTGTAGGAGTGGATACGCAGTATTTT.

The chain links TRBV20-1 to TRBJ2-3; 11 bases line up with TRBD2. V shed 6 bases and J 6 bases; nucleotides not matched to a gene: 11. This CDR3 has 15 amino acids. Germline CDR1 and CDR2: DFQATT and SNEGSKA (reference sequence). The DNA of the CDR3 is TGCAGTGCGCAGGATAGCGGGAGGGCCTTTGATACGCAGTATTTT. This encodes CSAQDSGRAFDTQYF.

This clonotype has a handful of counts. The chain carries TRBV3-1 and TRBJ2-5; no clear D. The germline gives CDR1 LGHDT, CDR2 YNNKEL (reference sequence). The CDR3 sequence is 15 residues long. V was cut by 0 bases and J by 2 bases, with 10 bases left in between. The CDR3 bases are TGTGCCAGCAGCCAAGAAGAGGAGAAGCAAGAGACCCAGTACTTC. Amino acid sequence: CASSQEEEKQETQYF.

The chain joins TRBV29-1 to TRBJ2-2, with a possible D match to TRBD1 (8 bases). V lost 7 bases to trimming and J lost 6 bases, with 15 bases between them. CDR3 length equals 13 residues. Per germline, CDR1 SQVTM and CDR2 ANQGSEA. CDR3 DNA sequence: TGCAGCGCTGGACAGGGAGGGGCCGGGGAGCTGTTTTTT. It encodes CSAGQGGAGELFF.

This clonotype was found a few times. This chain joins TRBV5-6 and TRBJ1-4, with a possible D match to TRBD1 (6 bases). In germline, CDR1 is SGHDT, CDR2 YYEEEE. This CDR3 has 12 amino acids. V dropped 1 base and J dropped 10 bases, with 8 bases sitting between them. The CDR3 is CASSLRGGKLFF. CDR3 sequence (DNA): TGTGCCAGCAGCTTGAGAGGGGGAAAACTGTTTTTT.

CDR3 residues: CASSYPGVQGSNQPQHF. The CDR3 bases are TGTGCCAGCAGTTACCCAGGTGTCCAGGGTAGCAATCAGCCCCAGCATTTT. V and J are TRBV6-6 and TRBJ1-5; maybe TRBD1 (5 bases). CDR1 and CDR2 (germline): MNHNY, SVGAGI (reference sequence). This CDR3 has 17 residues. V lost 2 bases, J lost 0 bases, and 14 bases lay in between.

This clonotype was found a few times. CDR3 region: CASSYSGTGGDYGYTF. DNA of the CDR3: TGTGCCAGCAGTTACTCGGGGACAGGGGGAGACTATGGCTACACCTTC. The chain carries TRBV6-6 and TRBJ1-2; TRBD1 agrees at 11 bases. With V trimmed by 0 bases and J by 3 bases, 3 bases remained unmatched. CDR3 size: 16 residues. From germline, CDR1 is MNHNY and CDR2 SVGAGI (reference sequence).

This clonotype showed up many times. The rearrangement uses TRBV20-1 and TRBJ2-5; possible D gene TRBD2, 5 bases. Germline assignment: CDR1 DFQATT and CDR2 SNEGSKA (reference sequence). V was cut by 2 bases and J by 2 bases, with 15 bases left in between. The CDR3 consists of 15 residues. CDR3 in DNA: TGCAGTGCTAGACGGAGCCTAGCAATACAAGAGACCCAGTACTTC. Protein sequence: CSARRSLAIQETQYF.

The V gene is TRBV7-9, the J gene TRBJ1-6, with D possibly TRBD1 on 6 matching bases. Trimming left V 5 bases short and J 7 bases short, with 21 bases between. The CDR3 loop spans 17 amino acids. Germline CDR1 and CDR2: SEHNR and FQNEAQ (reference sequence). This CDR3 reads CASSPKDSITPNSPLHF. The CDR3 coding sequence is TGTGCCAGCAGCCCAAAGGACAGTATTACACCCAATTCACCCCTCCACTTT.

This clonotype was recorded a few times. The chain recombines TRBV20-1 with TRBJ2-3, with 13 bases that match TRBD2. With 6 bases clipped from V and 2 bases from J, the junction kept 5 bases outside the gene matches. There are 15 residues in the CDR3. Germline V lookup: CDR1 DFQATT, CDR2 SNEGSKA (reference sequence). This CDR3 reads CSATSGGPDTDTQYF. CDR3 DNA sequence: TGCAGTGCGACTAGCGGGGGGCCGGACACAGATACGCAGTATTTT.

The chain joins TRBV12-3 or TRBV12-4 to TRBJ1-2, with D possibly matching TRBD1 (5 bases). V was shortened by 7 bases and J by 4 bases, with 13 bases between the two germline ends. This CDR3 is built from 13 residues. CDR3 amino acids: CASTLTASYGYTF. The CDR3 nucleotides are TGTGCCAGCACCCTGACAGCGAGCTATGGCTACACCTTC.

This clonotype was detected only a few times. The chain recombines TRBV29-1 with TRBJ2-2; D gene unclear. CDR3 length: 11 amino acids. Germline-derived CDR1 and CDR2 are SQVTM and ANQGSEA. V lost 4 bases and J 7 bases, leaving 7 bases between the germline ends. The CDR3 nucleotides are TGCAGCGTTGCCCAGGTCGGGGAGCTGTTTTTT. This encodes CSVAQVGELFF.

This chain uses TRBV10-3 with TRBJ2-3, with D hard to call. The V gene's germline CDR1 is ENHRY and CDR2 SYGVKD. The CDR3 is 16 amino acids. V lost 1 base to trimming and J lost 1 base, with 12 bases between them. The CDR3 region has the DNA TGTGCCATCAGTGAGTGGAGCCCGGCGGGCACAGATACGCAGTATTTT. It codes for CAISEWSPAGTDTQYF.